Below, 29 T cell receptor beta chains from the same sample are listed, as sequenced in a study of fetal regulatory T cell absence and autoimmunity. Using immunoSEQ multiplex PCR, the repertoire was profiled, and TCRdb retains in-frame clones only, with some absent. This table holds 95,000 to 100,000 clones, approximately 75% found once. Sequencing was done on a sample of pancreas tissue. Source of these receptors: a male donor with IPEX syndrome.

The chain has TRBV5-6 and TRBJ2-2, with D perhaps TRBD1 or TRBD2 (6 bases each). CDR1 and CDR2 (germline): SGHDT, YYEEEE. The CDR3 length is 17 residues. Between the trimmed V and J ends, which lost 4 bases and 0 bases, there was a span of 16 bases. The CDR3 coding sequence is TGTGCCAGCAGCCTAGAACGGGGGCAGACGAACACCGGGGAGCTGTTTTTT. Translated: CASSLERGQTNTGELFF.

The rearrangement uses TRBV13 and TRBJ2-3; no definite D call. The CDR3 has 14 amino acids. Trimming removed 2 bases at V and 3 bases at J, with 9 bases between. The germline CDR1 and CDR2 sequences are PRHDT and FYEKMQ (reference sequence). CDR3: CASSLWRITDTQYF. The CDR3 nucleotides are TGTGCCAGCAGCTTATGGCGGATTACAGATACGCAGTATTTT.

This sequence joins TRBV5-5 and TRBJ1-2, with TRBD1 identical over 7 bases. V lost 5 bases to trimming and J lost 2 bases; unmatched junction nucleotides: 6. The germline V gene has CDR1 SGHKS and CDR2 YYEKEE (reference sequence). This CDR3 comprises 14 residues. CDR3 DNA: TGTGCCAGCAGGGATGACAGGGCCAACTATGGCTACACCTTC. It specifies CASRDDRANYGYTF.

This clone occurred a few times. The chain links TRBV7-9 to TRBJ2-1; the match to TRBD2 covers 7 bases. The length of the CDR3 is 15 residues. After removal of 2 bases from V and 7 bases from J, the junction contained 8 bases not matched to a gene. Germline V gene sequence: CDR1 SEHNR, CDR2 FQNEAQ (reference sequence). This CDR3 reads CASSLLGGGRNEQFF. The CDR3, as DNA: TGTGCCAGCAGCTTATTAGGCGGGGGTCGTAATGAGCAGTTCTTC.

This sequence joins TRBV9 and TRBJ2-2; the match to TRBD1 covers 9 bases. Losses at the gene ends were 3 bases for V and 5 bases for J; bases not matched to a gene: 5. CDR3 size: 15 residues. The germline V gene encodes CDR1 SGDLS and CDR2 YYNGEE. Here the CDR3 reads CASSASGTGTGELFF. The CDR3 nucleotides read TGTGCCAGCAGCGCCTCCGGGACAGGGACCGGGGAGCTGTTTTTT.

The chain employs TRBV9 and TRBJ1-3, with D unclear. The V and J ends lost 0 bases and 0 bases respectively, with 25 bases between them. The CDR3 extends over 21 amino acids. Germline CDR1 and CDR2: SGDLS and YYNGEE. Here the CDR3 reads CASSVGGIGRWPNFSGNTIYF. The CDR3 DNA reads as TGTGCCAGCAGCGTAGGTGGTATTGGGAGGTGGCCTAACTTCTCTGGAAACACCATATATTTT.

J is TRBJ1-2 and V is TRBV13; 7 bases are shared with TRBD1. Germline values: CDR1 PRHDT, CDR2 FYEKMQ (reference sequence). The CDR3 is 14 residues long. J lost 4 bases, V lost 5 bases, and 7 bases had no gene match. This chain's CDR3 is CASSPQGIGYGYTF. The CDR3 DNA is TGTGCCAGCAGCCCACAGGGGATTGGCTATGGCTACACCTTC.

This clone showed up just once. V is TRBV29-1 and J is TRBJ2-5, with a weak D call TRBD2 (5 bases). Germline V CDR1 and CDR2: SQVTM, ANQGSEA. Trimming shortened V by 5 bases and J by 0 bases, and 7 bases separated the two germline ends. This CDR3 is 12 amino acids long. The CDR3 loop is CSVFGNQETQYF. CDR3 nucleotides: TGCAGCGTTTTCGGGAACCAAGAGACCCAGTACTTC.

This rearrangement joins TRBV29-1 to TRBJ1-2; D may be TRBD1 (6 bases). This CDR3 is built from 13 residues. Deletions cut 7 bases from V and 1 base from J, with 13 bases between. Germline-derived CDR1 and CDR2 are SQVTM and ANQGSEA. The CDR3 spells CSALTGLNYGYTF. Written as DNA, the CDR3 is TGCAGCGCCCTGACAGGACTTAACTATGGCTACACCTTC. The complete variable domain, with remaining parts taken from reference TRBV29-1 and TRBJ1-2, reads SAVISQKPSRDICQRGTSLTIQCQVDSQVTMMFWYRQQPGQSLTLIATANQGSEATYESGFVIDKFPISRPNLTFSTLTVSNMSPEDSSIYLCSALTGLNYGYTFGSGTRLTVV.

The chain carries TRBV5-1 and TRBJ2-6; D possibly corresponds to TRBD1 (6 bases). Germline V gene lookup returns CDR1 SGHRS and CDR2 YFSETQ. The CDR3 is 15 residues long. V was clipped by 2 bases and J by 0 bases, with 6 bases between them. Here the CDR3 reads CASSFRGSGANVLTF. CDR3 coding DNA: TGCGCCAGCAGCTTCAGGGGCTCTGGGGCCAACGTCCTGACTTTC.

V is TRBV6-5 and J is TRBJ2-3, with 8 bases that match TRBD2. There are 15 residues in the CDR3. Germline assignment: CDR1 MNHEY and CDR2 SVGAGI. Unmatched junction bases numbered 1, after V lost 1 base and J lost 1 base. The CDR3 nucleotides read TGTGCCAGCAGTTACTGGCGGGGGGGCACAGATACGCAGTATTTT. Translation gives CASSYWRGGTDTQYF.

The chain recombines TRBV18 with TRBJ2-7; TRBD2 matches at 13 bases. Trimming at V came to 6 bases and at J to 5 bases, leaving 7 bases not matched to a gene. CDR1 KGHSH and CDR2 LQKENI come from the germline V gene. The CDR3 runs 15 residues. CDR3 residues: CASSVTSGRFNEQYF. CDR3 coding DNA: TGTGCCAGCTCGGTGACTAGCGGGAGGTTCAACGAGCAGTACTTC. The full variable domain, with the rest looked up from reference TRBV18 and TRBJ2-7, is NAGVMQNPRHLVRRRGQEARLRCSPMKGHSHVYWYRQLPEEGLKFMVYLQKENIIDESGMPKERFSAEFPKEGPSILRIQQVVRGDSAAYFCASSVTSGRFNEQYFGPGTRLTVT.

This sequence joins TRBV11-1 and TRBJ2-5; D is unresolved. The germline gives CDR1 SGHAT, CDR2 FQDESV (reference sequence). This CDR3 has 13 amino acids. Trimming removed 3 bases from V and 5 bases from J, with 10 bases in between. The CDR3 sequence: CASSFQDRETQYF. DNA for the CDR3: TGTGCCAGCAGCTTCCAGGATAGGGAGACCCAGTACTTC.

The chain has TRBV5-1 and TRBJ1-2; D remains ambiguous. CDR3 length equals 13 residues. CDR1 SGHRS and CDR2 YFSETQ come from the germline V gene. Trimming stripped 0 bases from V and 4 bases from J, with 7 bases between. CDR3 residues: CASSLDFAYGYTF. The CDR3 coding sequence is TGCGCCAGCAGCTTGGACTTCGCCTATGGCTACACCTTC.

This chain links TRBV30 with TRBJ2-3; D is ambiguous. The CDR3 consists of 12 residues. Germline CDR1 GTSNPN, CDR2 SVGIG (reference sequence). Deletions cut 1 base from V and 5 bases from J, with 7 bases between. CDR3 region: CAWSGTEDTQYF. CDR3 sequence (DNA): TGTGCCTGGAGTGGGACCGAAGATACGCAGTATTTT. The full variable domain, in which reference TRBV30 and TRBJ2-3 provide the parts outside the CDR3, is SQTIHQWPATLVQPVGSPLSLECTVEGTSNPNLYWYRQAAGRGLQLLFYSVGIGQISSEVPQNLSASRPQDRQFILSSKKLLLSDSGFYLCAWSGTEDTQYFGPGTRLTVL.

V gene TRBV13 combines with J gene TRBJ1-1, with D perhaps matching TRBD1 (6 bases). CDR1 and CDR2 from the germline V gene are PRHDT and FYEKMQ (reference sequence). V gave up 5 bases and J gave up 8 bases, with 12 bases separating them. The CDR3 loop spans 12 amino acids. Here the CDR3 DNA reads TGTGCCAGCAGCCCGGGGGGGGGCGAAGCTTTCTTT. This encodes CASSPGGGEAFF. Combining the CDR3 with reference TRBV13 and TRBJ1-1 gives the whole variable domain AAGVIQSPRHLIKEKRETATLKCYPIPRHDTVYWYQQGPGQDPQFLISFYEKMQSDKGSIPDRFSAQQFSDYHSELNMSSLELGDSALYFCASSPGGGEAFFGQGTRLTVV.

The chain employs TRBV7-9 and TRBJ1-2; TRBD1 agrees at 10 bases. The trim removed 5 bases at V and 12 bases at J, leaving 9 bases unmatched. Germline loops: CDR1 SEHNR, CDR2 FQNEAQ (reference sequence). There are 13 residues in the CDR3. The CDR3 is CASSAHPGQGNTF. CDR3 DNA: TGTGCCAGCAGCGCTCATCCGGGACAGGGGAACACCTTC. Based on the CDR3 plus reference TRBV7-9 and TRBJ1-2, the full variable domain is DTGVSQNPRHKITKRGQNVTFRCDPISEHNRLYWYRQTLGQGPEFLTYFQNEAQLEKSRLLSDRFSAERPKGSFSTLEIQRTEQGDSAMYLCASSAHPGQGNTFGSGTRLTVV.

This chain uses TRBV11-3 with TRBJ2-5; D is undetermined. There are 12 residues in the CDR3. In germline, CDR1 is SGHNT, CDR2 YENEEA. Trimming pared 7 bases from V and 1 base from J, leaving 7 bases between. CDR3 coding DNA: TGTGCCAGCACCCGGACCCAAGAGACCCAGTACTTC. Protein: CASTRTQETQYF. The entire variable domain, with the rest obtained from reference TRBV11-3 and TRBJ2-5, is as follows: EAGVVQSPRYKIIEKKQPVAFWCNPISGHNTLYWYLQNLGQGPELLIRYENEEAVDDSQLPKDRFSAERLKGVDSTLKIQPAELGDSAVYLCASTRTQETQYFGPGTRLLVL.

This chain joins TRBV10-3 and TRBJ2-7; no reliable D call. Germline loops: CDR1 ENHRY, CDR2 SYGVKD. The V and J ends lost 3 bases and 0 bases respectively, with 3 bases between them. There are 12 residues in the CDR3. The CDR3 bases are TGTGCCATCAGTGACAACTCCTACGAGCAGTACTTC. Translation gives CAISDNSYEQYF.

The chain links TRBV7-2 to TRBJ2-3; 9 nucleotides match TRBD2. This CDR3 spans 13 amino acids. J lost 8 bases, V lost 0 bases, and 0 bases had no gene match. From germline, CDR1 is SGHTA and CDR2 FQGNSA. This CDR3 is CASSLASGGTQYF. Here the CDR3 DNA reads TGTGCCAGCAGCTTAGCTAGCGGGGGTACGCAGTATTTT.

The chain links TRBV7-6 to TRBJ1-4; no firm D call. CDR3 length: 17 residues. Germline V gene lookup returns CDR1 SGHVS and CDR2 FNYEAQ. V was shortened by 5 bases and J by 3 bases, with 19 bases between the two germline ends. The CDR3 DNA reads TGTGCCAGCAGCCCTCCCCTCGTAGGGTCGGCTAATGAAAAACTGTTTTTT. It translates to CASSPPLVGSANEKLFF.

The genes are TRBV6-4 and TRBJ2-3, with 7 positions matching TRBD1. The junction had 7 bases not matched to a gene; V was cut back by 2 bases and J by 2 bases. CDR1 is MRHNA and CDR2 is SNTAGT in the germline V gene. The CDR3 spans 16 residues. CDR3 bases: TGTGCCAGCAGTGACGTGAGGGGGCACCTCACAGATACGCAGTATTTT. It translates to CASSDVRGHLTDTQYF.

This clone was counted a few times. The genes are TRBV18 and TRBJ1-1; the match to TRBD1 covers 7 bases. The CDR3 totals 15 residues. Germline CDR1 and CDR2: KGHSH and LQKENI. Losses at the gene ends were 0 bases for V and 5 bases for J; bases not matched to a gene: 6. CDR3 bases: TGTGCCAGCTCACCACCAGGGGGCGCGAGGACTGAAGCTTTCTTT. Protein sequence: CASSPPGGARTEAFF.

CDR3 sequence reads: CASSQEAGYEQYF. The CDR3 DNA follows: TGCGCCAGCAGCCAAGAAGCAGGGTACGAGCAGTACTTC. V and J are TRBV4-1 and TRBJ2-7; maybe TRBD1 (5 bases). Germline CDR1 is MGHRA and CDR2 is YSYEKL. V was clipped by 0 bases and J by 4 bases, with 7 bases between them. This CDR3 region has 13 residues.

CDR3 protein: CASSLEGLTEAFF. In nucleotides, the CDR3 is TGCGCCAGCAGCTTGGAAGGGTTAACTGAAGCTTTCTTT. The chain recombines TRBV5-1 with TRBJ1-1; no definite D call. V was trimmed by 0 bases and J by 5 bases, leaving 8 bases between them. The CDR3 contains 13 residues. Germline assignment: CDR1 SGHRS and CDR2 YFSETQ.

The chain has TRBV10-3 and TRBJ1-1; 11 bases align to TRBD1. This CDR3 is built from 14 residues. Germline V CDR1 and CDR2: ENHRY, SYGVKD. Trimming at V came to 6 bases and at J to 4 bases, leaving 4 bases not matched to a gene. The CDR3 sequence: CAIRGTGGGTEAFF. CDR3 coding DNA: TGTGCCATCAGAGGGACAGGGGGGGGCACTGAAGCTTTCTTT.

V gene TRBV12-5 combines with J gene TRBJ2-3; 11 bases map to TRBD2. Germline V gene sequence: CDR1 LGHNT, CDR2 FRNRAP. The CDR3 is 14 amino acids. Trimming removed 4 bases from V and 9 bases from J; junction bases left unmatched: 6. The CDR3 DNA is TGTGCTAGTGGTTGGACTAGCGGGCCCACAACGCAGTATTTT. This gives the protein CASGWTSGPTTQYF.

In its sample, this clone was seen once. The rearrangement joins TRBV6-1 to TRBJ1-5, with D possibly being TRBD1 (6 bases). The CDR3 has 16 residues. V shed 3 bases and J shed 0 bases, with 12 bases lying between them. Per the germline V gene, CDR1 is MNHNS and CDR2 is SASEGT. CDR3 protein: CASSEGAVFSNQPQHF. For the CDR3, the DNA is TGTGCCAGCAGTGAGGGGGCAGTCTTTAGCAATCAGCCCCAGCATTTT.

V is TRBV5-1 and J is TRBJ2-7; possible D gene TRBD1, 6 bases. Germline loops: CDR1 SGHRS, CDR2 YFSETQ. This CDR3 is 12 amino acids long. Trimming took off 3 bases at V and 4 bases at J, with 8 bases between the two ends. The CDR3 loop reads CASSWDKYEQYF. The CDR3 DNA sequence: TGCGCCAGCAGCTGGGACAAATACGAGCAGTACTTC.